Listed below are T cell receptor beta chains from one sample, sequenced in a study of OX40 agonist ivuxolimab in advanced cancers. Method: immunoSEQ multiplex PCR; TCRdb's copy keeps in-frame clones and lacks some. The data contain fewer than 85,000 clones, about nine tenths of them seen just once; the ten biggest clones take up more than 2.5%. The sequencing used CD4+ or CD8+ T cells sorted from blood, collected in a trial of the OX40 agonist ivuxolimab. The source is an adult with an advanced solid tumor such as melanoma, head and neck, liver or kidney cancer. Both conserved end residues are part of each CDR3. The order of the fields is J gene, V gene, D gene, clone size, CDR3 length, CDR3 DNA, CDR3 protein. A D gene is named only where the DNA matches it firmly. Size tells how often a clone was seen (once, few, many) or the class of an expanded clone, and some rows leave it out.

TRBJ2-7,TRBV10-3,TRBD1,.,20,TGTGCCATCAGTGATACCGGAGGGGCGATCCAACCGGGACAGGGCTTCGAGCAGTACTTC,CAISDTGGAIQPGQGFEQYF
TRBJ1-1,TRBV21-1,.,.,16,TGTGCCAGCAGCCCAAGTGGTCCACATTTGAACACTGAAGCTTTCTTT,CASSPSGPHLNTEAFF
TRBJ2-3,TRBV5-4,TRBD2,.,15,TGTGCCAGCAGCCGAGCGGGGGACCTAACAGATACGCAGTATTTT,CASSRAGDLTDTQYF
TRBJ2-5,TRBV7-8,TRBD1,.,21,TGTGCCAGCAGCTTATGGGCCCCACTTAAACCGGGACAGGGGTACCAAGAGACCCAGTACTTC,CASSLWAPLKPGQGYQETQYF
TRBJ1-5,TRBV6-1,.,.,13,TGTGCCAGCAGTGAAAGGCAGAGACAGCCCCAGCATTTT,CASSERQRQPQHF
TRBJ2-3,TRBV11-1,.,.,14,TGTGCCAGCAGCTTAGAGGGGACCCCGGATACGCAGTATTTT,CASSLEGTPDTQYF
TRBJ1-1,TRBV19,.,few,13,TGTGCCAGTAGCACATCCTCTCGCCGTGAAGCTTTCTTT,CASSTSSRREAFF
TRBJ1-1,TRBV6-1,.,.,14,TGTGCCAGCAGTGCTACAGGTCCGAACACTGAAGCTTTCTTT,CASSATGPNTEAFF
TRBJ2-5,TRBV19,.,.,15,TGTGCCAGTAGTTTGGCGGGATGGGGAGAAGAGACCCAGTACTTC,CASSLAGWGEETQYF
TRBJ1-4,TRBV30,.,.,14,TGTGCCTGGAGAGGGCGGGACCTGAATGAAAAACTGTTTTTT,CAWRGRDLNEKLFF
TRBJ2-1,TRBV18,.,once,12,TGTGCCAGCTCCCCGCCGTGGGGTGAGCAGTTCTTC,CASSPPWGEQFF
TRBJ1-2,TRBV2,.,.,13,TGTGCCAGCAGTGAAGAGAACAGGGTCGGCTACACCTTC,CASSEENRVGYTF
TRBJ1-5,TRBV19,.,once,15,TGTGCCAGTAGTATCTTCAGGGACGTTTTTCAGCCCCAGCATTTT,CASSIFRDVFQPQHF
TRBJ2-3,TRBV7-2,.,.,15,TGTGCCAGCAGCTTAGAGGGGTCAGACACAGATACGCAGTATTTT,CASSLEGSDTDTQYF
TRBJ2-3,TRBV6-1,.,.,14,TGTGCCAGCAGTGAAGGGGGCCTAACAGATACGCAGTATTTT,CASSEGGLTDTQYF
TRBJ2-5,TRBV27,.,.,15,TGTGCCAGCAGACCCAACCGACACATCCAAGAGACCCAGTACTTC,CASRPNRHIQETQYF
TRBJ1-1,TRBV5-4,.,.,14,TGTGCCAGCAGCTCGTTCCCTAGGGACACTGAAGCTTTCTTT,CASSSFPRDTEAFF
TRBJ1-1,TRBV19,.,few,14,TGTGCCAGTAGTATCCGGGGGAGGGACACTGAAGCTTTCTTT,CASSIRGRDTEAFF
TRBJ2-3,TRBV5-6,TRBD1,.,15,TGTGCCAGCAGCTTCGGGACAGGGGCCTCAGATACGCAGTATTTT,CASSFGTGASDTQYF
TRBJ1-2,TRBV5-6,.,.,16,TGTGCCAGCAGCTTGGATCGAGGCCAGGGCGTCTATGGCTACACCTTC,CASSLDRGQGVYGYTF
TRBJ2-1,TRBV7-2,.,.,15,TGTGCCAGCAGCTTAGTTGACCCAACTTACAATGAGCAGTTCTTC,CASSLVDPTYNEQFF
TRBJ2-1,TRBV20-1,.,.,11,TGCAGTGCTACGGATAACAATGAGCAGTTCTTC,CSATDNNEQFF
TRBJ1-3,TRBV5-1,.,.,15,TGCGCCAGCAGCTTGGCCGGCGGGGGGAGAAACACCATATATTTT,CASSLAGGGRNTIYF
TRBJ2-3,TRBV18,TRBD2,once,17,TGTGCCAGCTCACCACCGGGGCTAGCGGGGGGCGCAGATACGCAGTATTTT,CASSPPGLAGGADTQYF
TRBJ2-5,TRBV6-1,TRBD2,.,15,TGTGCCAGCAGTCCAATAGTAGCGGGGGGAGAGACCCAGTACTTC,CASSPIVAGGETQYF
TRBJ2-2,TRBV5-1,.,.,15,TGCGCCAGCAGCTTGGTAGGGGCGAACACCGGGGAGCTGTTTTTT,CASSLVGANTGELFF
TRBJ1-4,TRBV28,.,once,14,TGTGCCAGCAGTTTCGGCCGGATTAATGAAAAACTGTTTTTT,CASSFGRINEKLFF
TRBJ1-6,TRBV11-2,.,few,14,TGTGCCAGCAGCGAGAACGGCAGGCGCTCACCCCTCCACTTT,CASSENGRRSPLHF
TRBJ1-2,TRBV27,TRBD1,.,15,TGTGCCAGCAGTTCGTCGACAGGGGCTAACTATGGCTACACCTTC,CASSSSTGANYGYTF
TRBJ2-7,TRBV27,TRBD1,.,16,TGTGCCAGCAGCCTCGACCGGGACAGGGTTACCTACGAGCAGTACTTC,CASSLDRDRVTYEQYF
TRBJ1-3,TRBV2,.,.,15,TGTGCCAGCCGACAGGAGCCGAGCTCTGGAAACACCATATATTTT,CASRQEPSSGNTIYF
TRBJ2-5,TRBV2,.,.,13,TGTGCCAGCAGGGAGGGGCCGTTAGGTGACCAGTACTTC,CASREGPLGDQYF
TRBJ1-4,TRBV19,TRBD1,.,16,TGTGCCAGTAGTGGGACAGGGGTAGGCACTAATGAAAAACTGTTTTTT,CASSGTGVGTNEKLFF
TRBJ1-1,TRBV19,.,.,13,TGTGCCAGTAGTATAACCGCAAACACTGAAGCTTTCTTT,CASSITANTEAFF
TRBJ2-4,TRBV5-5,.,.,12,TGTGCCAGCAGGCTCCGGGCGGACATTCAGTACTTC,CASRLRADIQYF
TRBJ1-5,TRBV18,TRBD1,.,16,TGTGCCAGCTCAGCAAACAGGGGAATCAGCAATCAGCCCCAGCATTTT,CASSANRGISNQPQHF
TRBJ1-3,TRBV30,.,.,17,TGTGCCTGGAGTGTACCTCAAAGGCGGGTCTCTGGAAACACCATATATTTT,CAWSVPQRRVSGNTIYF
TRBJ1-2,TRBV7-9,TRBD1,.,14,TGTGCCAGCAGCTTAGTAGGGACAGTCTATGGCTACACCTTC,CASSLVGTVYGYTF
TRBJ2-3,TRBV10-3,.,.,15,TGTGCCCCAGCCTTTATTCCGAATAACACAGATACGCAGTATTTT,CAPAFIPNNTDTQYF